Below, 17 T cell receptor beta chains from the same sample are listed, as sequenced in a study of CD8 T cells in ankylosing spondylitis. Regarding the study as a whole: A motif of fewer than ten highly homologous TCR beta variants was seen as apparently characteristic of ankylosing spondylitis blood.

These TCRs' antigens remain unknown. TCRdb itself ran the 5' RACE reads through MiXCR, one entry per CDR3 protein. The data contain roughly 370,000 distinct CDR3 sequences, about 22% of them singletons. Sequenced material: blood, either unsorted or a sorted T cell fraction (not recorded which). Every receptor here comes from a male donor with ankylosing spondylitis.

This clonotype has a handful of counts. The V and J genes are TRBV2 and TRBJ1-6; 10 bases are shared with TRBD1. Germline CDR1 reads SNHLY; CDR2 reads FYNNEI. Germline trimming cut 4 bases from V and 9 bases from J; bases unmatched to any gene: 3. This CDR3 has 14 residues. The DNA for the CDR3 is TGTGCCAGCAGTGCCGGGACAGGGGCTTCACCCCTCCACTTT. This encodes CASSAGTGASPLHF.

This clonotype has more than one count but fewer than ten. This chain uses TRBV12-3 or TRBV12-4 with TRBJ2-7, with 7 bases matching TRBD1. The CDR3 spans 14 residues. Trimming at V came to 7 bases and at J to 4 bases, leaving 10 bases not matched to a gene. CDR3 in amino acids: CASTPRGGVYEQYF. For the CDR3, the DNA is TGTGCCAGCACCCCCCGAGGGGGCGTTTACGAGCAGTACTTC.

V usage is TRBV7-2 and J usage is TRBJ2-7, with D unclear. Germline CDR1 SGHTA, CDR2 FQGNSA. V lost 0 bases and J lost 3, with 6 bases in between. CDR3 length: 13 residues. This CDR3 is CASSLAQLYEQYF. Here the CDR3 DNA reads TGTGCCAGCAGCTTAGCACAGCTCTACGAGCAGTACTTC.

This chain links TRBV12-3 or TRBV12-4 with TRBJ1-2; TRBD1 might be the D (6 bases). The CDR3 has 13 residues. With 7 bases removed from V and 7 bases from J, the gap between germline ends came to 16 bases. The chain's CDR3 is CASIRDTGGGYTF. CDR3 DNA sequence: TGTGCCAGCATCCGGGACACCGGAGGTGGCTACACCTTC.

The CDR3 DNA reads TGTGCCAGCTCACCAGTGGGAAGTGACACTGAAGCTTTCTTT. Encoded protein: CASSPVGSDTEAFF. The chain employs TRBV18 and TRBJ1-1, with unresolved D. The germline CDR1 and CDR2 sequences are KGHSH and LQKENI. CDR3 length equals 14 residues. The V end lost 2 bases, the J end lost 3 bases, and 10 bases lay between the germline ends.

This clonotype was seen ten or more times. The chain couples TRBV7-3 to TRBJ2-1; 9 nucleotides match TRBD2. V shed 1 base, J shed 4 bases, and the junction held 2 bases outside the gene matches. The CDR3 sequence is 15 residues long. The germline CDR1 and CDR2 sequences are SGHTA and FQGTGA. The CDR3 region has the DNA TGTGCCAGCAGCTTAAGTAGCGGGAGTTACAATGAGCAGTTCTTC. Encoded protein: CASSLSSGSYNEQFF.

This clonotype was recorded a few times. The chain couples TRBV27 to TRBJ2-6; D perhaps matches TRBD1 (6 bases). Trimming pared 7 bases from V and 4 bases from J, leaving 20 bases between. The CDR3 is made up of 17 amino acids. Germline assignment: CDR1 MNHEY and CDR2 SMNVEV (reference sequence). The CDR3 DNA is TGTGCCAGCACCCCGGGACACTTCACGGCAGGGGCCAACGTCCTGACTTTC. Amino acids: CASTPGHFTAGANVLTF.

CDR3 loop: CASGPPGVRGYEQYF. In nucleotides, the CDR3 is TGTGCCAGCGGCCCCCCGGGGGTACGCGGCTACGAGCAGTACTTC. The J gene is TRBJ2-7, the V gene TRBV28; D perhaps matches TRBD2 (6 bases). Deletions cut 8 bases from V and 3 bases from J, with 20 bases between. Germline CDR1 MDHEN, CDR2 SYDVKM. The length of the CDR3 is 15 residues.

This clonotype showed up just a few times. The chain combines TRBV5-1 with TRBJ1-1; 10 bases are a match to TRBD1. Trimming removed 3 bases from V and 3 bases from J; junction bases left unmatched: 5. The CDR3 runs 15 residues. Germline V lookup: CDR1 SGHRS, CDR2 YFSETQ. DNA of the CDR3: TGCGCCAGCAGCTGGGACAGGGGTCTCGACACTGAAGCTTTCTTT. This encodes CASSWDRGLDTEAFF. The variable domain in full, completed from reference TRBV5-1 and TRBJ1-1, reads KAGVTQTPRYLIKTRGQQVTLSCSPISGHRSVSWYQQTPGQGLQFLFEYFSETQRNKGNFPGRFSGRQFSNSRSEMNVSTLELGDSALYLCASSWDRGLDTEAFFGQGTRLTVV.

The chain's CDR3 is CASSQGTSVAYEQYF. In DNA form, the CDR3 reads TGCGCCAGCAGCCAGGGGACTAGCGTAGCCTACGAGCAGTACTTC. V gene TRBV4-1 combines with J gene TRBJ2-7, with 10 bases fitting TRBD2. The trim removed 3 bases at V and 2 bases at J, leaving 4 bases unmatched. Germline V gene sequence: CDR1 MGHRA, CDR2 YSYEKL. There are 15 residues in the CDR3.

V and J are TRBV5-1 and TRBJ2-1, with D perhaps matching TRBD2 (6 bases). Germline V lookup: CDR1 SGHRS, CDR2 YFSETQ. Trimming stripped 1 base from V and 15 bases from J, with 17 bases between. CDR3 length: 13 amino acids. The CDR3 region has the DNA TGCGCCAGCAGCTTGCTTCCAGGGACTCTTGGGTTCTTC. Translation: CASSLLPGTLGFF.

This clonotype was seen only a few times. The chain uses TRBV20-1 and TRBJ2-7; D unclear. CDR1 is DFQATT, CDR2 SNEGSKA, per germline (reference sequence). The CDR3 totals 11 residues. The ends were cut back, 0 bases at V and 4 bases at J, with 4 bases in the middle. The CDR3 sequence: CSARDNYEQYF. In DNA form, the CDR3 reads TGCAGTGCTAGAGATAATTACGAGCAGTACTTC.

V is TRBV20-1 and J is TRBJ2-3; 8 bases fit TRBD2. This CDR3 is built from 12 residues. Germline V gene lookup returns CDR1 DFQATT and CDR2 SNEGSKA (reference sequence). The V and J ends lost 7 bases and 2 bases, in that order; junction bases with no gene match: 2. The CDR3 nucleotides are TGCAGTGTAGCGGGAAACACAGATACGCAGTATTTT. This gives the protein CSVAGNTDTQYF.

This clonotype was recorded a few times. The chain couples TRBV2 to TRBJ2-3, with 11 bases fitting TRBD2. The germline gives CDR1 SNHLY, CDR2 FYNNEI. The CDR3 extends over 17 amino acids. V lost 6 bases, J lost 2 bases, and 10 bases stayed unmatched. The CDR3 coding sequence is TGTGCCAGCAGGGCAACCGGGACTAGCGGAAACACAGATACGCAGTATTTT. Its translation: CASRATGTSGNTDTQYF.

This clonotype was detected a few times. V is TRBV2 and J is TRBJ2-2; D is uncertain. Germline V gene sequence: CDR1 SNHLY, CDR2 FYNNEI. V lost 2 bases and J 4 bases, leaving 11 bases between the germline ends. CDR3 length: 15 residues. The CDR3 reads CASSEFREGTGELFF. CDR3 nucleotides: TGTGCCAGCAGTGAATTTAGGGAAGGCACCGGGGAGCTGTTTTTT.

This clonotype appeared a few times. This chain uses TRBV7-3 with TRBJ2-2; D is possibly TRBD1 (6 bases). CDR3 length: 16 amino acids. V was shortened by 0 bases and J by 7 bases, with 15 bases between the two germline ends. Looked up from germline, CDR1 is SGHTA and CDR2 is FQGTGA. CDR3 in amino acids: CASSLTRVAGVGELFF. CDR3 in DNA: TGTGCCAGCAGCTTAACGCGCGTGGCAGGGGTCGGGGAGCTGTTTTTT. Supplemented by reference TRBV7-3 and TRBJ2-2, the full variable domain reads GAGVSQTPSNKVTEKGKYVELRCDPISGHTALYWYRQSLGQGPEFLIYFQGTGAADDSGLPNDRFFAVRPEGSVSTLKIQRTERGDSAVYLCASSLTRVAGVGELFFGEGSRLTVL.

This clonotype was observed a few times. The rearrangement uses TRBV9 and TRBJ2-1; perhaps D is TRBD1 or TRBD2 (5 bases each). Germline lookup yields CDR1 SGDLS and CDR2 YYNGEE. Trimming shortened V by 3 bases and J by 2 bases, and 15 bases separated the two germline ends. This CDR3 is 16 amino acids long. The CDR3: CASSADLTGPYNEQFF. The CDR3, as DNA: TGTGCCAGCAGCGCCGATCTAACGGGACCCTACAATGAGCAGTTCTTC. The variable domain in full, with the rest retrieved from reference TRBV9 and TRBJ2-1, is DSGVTQTPKHLITATGQRVTLRCSPRSGDLSVYWYQQSLDQGLQFLIQYYNGEERAKGNILERFSAQQFPDLHSELNLSSLELGDSALYFCASSADLTGPYNEQFFGPGTRLTVL.